The clone carrying this T cell receptor beta chain was counted ten times or more. This record belongs to a study of T cells after posttransplantation cyclophosphamide. Germline V gene lookup returns CDR1 MRHNA and CDR2 SNTAGT. V was pared by 5 bases and J by 2 bases, with 15 bases between. The CDR3 totals 16 residues. Repertoires were generated with immunoSEQ multiplex PCR, while TCRdb's copy carries only in-frame clones and drops some. Sampling found approximately 24,000 clones, none seen once. This chain connects TRBV6-4 to TRBJ2-2, with a tentative D call TRBD1 (6 bases). Source material: PBMCs. This TCR was recovered from a man aged 50-59 years in good health, CMV-negative, and a related stem cell transplant donor. CDR3 coding DNA: TGTGCCAGCAGTTTTGCAGGACAGCCTAACACCGGGGAGCTGTTTTTT. Its protein product is CASSFAGQPNTGELFF.